The 23 T cell receptor beta chains listed next were all sequenced from one sample in a study of radiation and T cells in renal cell carcinoma. Assay used: immunoSEQ multiplex PCR; TCRdb lists only in-frame clones, some missing. This sample has 150,000 or so clones, with roughly 84% found just once. Time point noted: baseline pretreatment blood. The treatment: 15 Gy SBRT to primary tumor, nephrectomy 4 weeks later. Sequencing used blood, obtained from a patient whose treatment included radiotherapy and nephrectomy. The receptors stem from a woman aged 50 to 60 with renal cell carcinoma.

The genes are TRBV19 and TRBJ2-1; the D is unclear. Trimming shortened V by 0 bases and J by 7 bases, and 13 bases separated the two germline ends. Looked up from germline, CDR1 is LNHDA and CDR2 is SQIVND (reference sequence). The CDR3 extends over 15 amino acids. CDR3 sequence reads: CASSIETPFRNEQFF. In DNA, the CDR3 is TGTGCCAGTAGTATAGAAACCCCATTCCGTAATGAGCAGTTCTTC.

The chain employs TRBV5-1 and TRBJ2-7; the D gene is possibly TRBD1 (7 bases). Per the germline V gene, CDR1 is SGHRS and CDR2 is YFSETQ. The CDR3 is 14 amino acids. The ends were cut back, 5 bases at V and 2 bases at J, with 14 bases in the middle. In DNA form, the CDR3 reads TGCGCCAGCAGATCTACAGGGGAGGCCTACGAGCAGTACTTC. Translating gives CASRSTGEAYEQYF.

This clone appeared a single time. The chain carries TRBV6-5 and TRBJ2-7, with D unclear. The germline V gene encodes CDR1 MNHEY and CDR2 SVGAGI. The CDR3 runs to 11 residues. The ends were cut back, 10 bases at V and 3 bases at J, with 10 bases in the middle. The CDR3, as DNA: TGTGCCACACTTAGGGACTACGAGCAGTACTTC. Amino acids: CATLRDYEQYF.

The CDR3 coding sequence is TGCGCCAGCAGCCAATACGACATGGACGGTTACGAGCAGTACTTC. The encoded protein is CASSQYDMDGYEQYF. J is TRBJ2-7 and V is TRBV4-1; D gene uncertain. Germline V gives CDR1 MGHRA, CDR2 YSYEKL. V dropped 2 bases and J dropped 4 bases, with 15 bases sitting between them. The CDR3 spans 15 residues.

This chain uses TRBV5-1 with TRBJ2-2; D not resolved. Germline-derived CDR1 and CDR2 are SGHRS and YFSETQ. Trimming stripped 4 bases from V and 6 bases from J, with 13 bases between. The CDR3 loop spans 14 amino acids. As DNA, the CDR3 is TGCGCCAGCAGCCCCCAAATGGGCGCCGGGGAGCTGTTTTTT. Protein sequence: CASSPQMGAGELFF.

For the CDR3, the DNA is TGTGCCAGCAGCATCAGGGTTTTCGGTGGATACAATGAGCAGTTCTTC. Residues: CASSIRVFGGYNEQFF. The rearrangement uses TRBV11-2 and TRBJ2-1, with TRBD1 as a possible D gene (5 bases). The CDR3 covers 16 residues. V shed 5 bases and J shed 4 bases, with 18 bases lying between them. CDR1 is SGHAT and CDR2 is FQNNGV in the germline V gene. Complete variable domain (other parts from reference TRBV11-2 and TRBJ2-1): EAGVAQSPRYKIIEKRQSVAFWCNPISGHATLYWYQQILGQGPKLLIQFQNNGVVDDSQLPKDRFSAERLKGVDSTLKIQPAKLEDSAVYLCASSIRVFGGYNEQFFGPGTRLTVL.

J is TRBJ1-2 and V is TRBV30, with TRBD1 matching 11 bases. V gave up 4 bases and J gave up 8 bases; unmatched junction bases: 12. The CDR3 has 15 amino acids. Germline assignment: CDR1 GTSNPN and CDR2 SVGIG (reference sequence). CDR3 loop: CAWIPPGQGERGYTF. The CDR3 DNA is TGTGCCTGGATTCCTCCGGGACAGGGGGAAAGGGGCTACACCTTC.

This chain connects TRBV19 to TRBJ2-5; the D gene is possibly TRBD1 (5 bases). This CDR3 region has 14 residues. Trimming cost V 3 bases and J 11 bases, with 19 bases left between them. Germline V gene sequence: CDR1 LNHDA, CDR2 SQIVND (reference sequence). CDR3: CASSMSPGQTQQYF. For the CDR3, the DNA is TGTGCCAGTAGTATGAGCCCAGGGCAGACACAGCAGTACTTC.

V and J are TRBV7-3 and TRBJ2-5; a weak D match, TRBD1 (6 bases). Germline CDR1 reads SGHTA; CDR2 reads FQGTGA. The CDR3 has 13 residues. With 5 bases removed from V and 5 bases from J, the gap between germline ends came to 12 bases. CDR3 region: CASSVDRRETQYF. The CDR3 DNA follows: TGTGCCAGCAGCGTTGACAGGAGGGAGACCCAGTACTTC.

The J gene is TRBJ2-1, the V gene TRBV7-2; 10 nucleotides align to TRBD2. The V gene end was trimmed by 5 bases and the J gene end by 4 bases; junction bases not matched to a gene: 5. The CDR3 covers 15 residues. CDR1 SGHTA and CDR2 FQGNSA come from the germline V gene. The CDR3 DNA is TGTGCCAGCAGCCAGTCAGCGGGGGGGTACAATGAGCAGTTCTTC. Encoded protein: CASSQSAGGYNEQFF.

The chain combines TRBV7-9 with TRBJ1-2, with 9 bases fitting TRBD1. Germline V gene data show CDR1 as SEHNR and CDR2 as FQNEAQ (reference sequence). The junction had 3 bases not matched to a gene; V was cut back by 3 bases and J by 4 bases. This CDR3 region has 14 residues. The CDR3 region has the DNA TGTGCCAGCAGCTTGACAGGGGGGTTCTATGGCTACACCTTC. This codes for CASSLTGGFYGYTF.

V usage is TRBV7-9 and J usage is TRBJ2-7, with D unresolved. Germline assignment: CDR1 SEHNR and CDR2 FQNEAQ (reference sequence). CDR3 length equals 11 residues. The germline V and J ends were trimmed by 5 bases and 3 bases, with 5 bases remaining between them. The chain's CDR3 is CASSPYYEQYF. The CDR3 DNA sequence: TGTGCCAGCAGCCCTTACTACGAGCAGTACTTC.

V is TRBV18 and J is TRBJ1-2; possible D gene TRBD1, 5 bases. V lost 5 bases, J lost 2 bases, and 12 bases lay in between. The length of the CDR3 is 14 residues. Germline lookup yields CDR1 KGHSH and CDR2 LQKENI. The CDR3 sequence: CASSSGTSNYGYTF. CDR3 bases: TGTGCCAGCTCATCCGGGACTTCCAACTATGGCTACACCTTC.

This rearrangement joins TRBV5-1 to TRBJ2-7, with D maybe TRBD1 (6 bases). Germline CDR1 and CDR2: SGHRS and YFSETQ. The CDR3 contains 15 residues. V lost 1 base to trimming and J lost 0 bases, with 11 bases between them. The chain's CDR3 is CASSLTTGYSYEQYF. CDR3 DNA: TGCGCCAGCAGCTTGACCACAGGGTACTCCTACGAGCAGTACTTC.

This chain connects TRBV11-1 to TRBJ2-3, with 7 bases that match TRBD2. This CDR3 has 16 amino acids. Germline V CDR1 and CDR2: SGHAT, FQDESV (reference sequence). V was pared by 5 bases and J by 3 bases, with 11 bases of the junction left unmatched. CDR3 nucleotide sequence: TGTGCCAGCAGCCCAACCAGCGGGGAAAGGACAGATACGCAGTATTTT. Translation: CASSPTSGERTDTQYF.

This clone was seen only a few times. The V call is TRBV7-2, the J call TRBJ1-1; D possibly corresponds to TRBD1 (5 bases). The CDR3 has 15 residues. Trimming removed 5 bases at V and 6 bases at J, with 19 bases between. Germline CDR1 SGHTA, CDR2 FQGNSA. The CDR3 DNA sequence: TGTGCCAGCAGCCTAACCGGGACGGCTAGATCTGAAGCTTTCTTT. This sequence encodes CASSLTGTARSEAFF.

This chain joins TRBV4-3 and TRBJ2-1; no definite D call. The CDR3 length is 13 residues. CDR1 is LGHNA and CDR2 is YSLEER in the germline V gene. With 4 bases removed from V and 6 bases from J, the gap between germline ends came to 10 bases. This CDR3 reads CASSLNTANEQFF. DNA for the CDR3: TGCGCCAGCAGCCTCAATACGGCCAATGAGCAGTTCTTC.

The chain combines TRBV6-5 with TRBJ1-1; the match to TRBD1 covers 10 bases. V trimming: 0 bases; J trimming: 8 bases; junction bases outside the gene matches: 9. This CDR3 is 16 amino acids long. Germline V CDR1 and CDR2: MNHEY, SVGAGI. CDR3 sequence: CASSYSTRQGAAEAFF. In DNA form, the CDR3 reads TGTGCCAGCAGTTACTCGACCCGACAGGGGGCTGCAGAAGCTTTCTTT.

The chain links TRBV7-2 to TRBJ1-5; D uncertain. This CDR3 is 16 amino acids long. Germline V CDR1 and CDR2: SGHTA, FQGNSA. V lost 1 base and J lost 2, with 12 bases in between. CDR3 sequence: CASSLDLGDGNQPQHF. CDR3 nucleotide sequence: TGTGCCAGCAGCTTAGATCTGGGAGATGGCAATCAGCCCCAGCATTTT.

The chain uses TRBV18 and TRBJ1-2, with 7 nucleotides matching TRBD1. CDR1 KGHSH and CDR2 LQKENI come from the germline V gene. The CDR3 has 13 residues. V lost 6 bases, J lost 4 bases, and 5 bases stayed unmatched. The DNA for the CDR3 is TGTGCCAGCTCCGTGGGACAGTCCTATGGCTACACCTTC. It specifies CASSVGQSYGYTF.

V gene TRBV6-1 combines with J gene TRBJ1-2; D is unresolved. The germline gives CDR1 MNHNS, CDR2 SASEGT. V was cut by 2 bases and J by 7 bases, with 14 bases left in between. This CDR3 is 14 amino acids long. CDR3 DNA sequence: TGTGCCAGCAGTGAAAGAGGACGAGAGAGTGGCTACACCTTC. This translates into CASSERGRESGYTF.

The chain is built from TRBV5-6 and TRBJ2-5; 7 bases are shared with TRBD1. Germline lookup yields CDR1 SGHDT and CDR2 YYEEEE. The CDR3 spans 14 residues. J was trimmed by 2 bases and V by 3 bases; bases with no gene match: 4. CDR3 region: CASSSRGQQETQYF. Here the CDR3 DNA reads TGTGCCAGCAGCTCAAGGGGGCAGCAAGAGACCCAGTACTTC.

The chain combines TRBV6-1 with TRBJ2-5; D ambiguous. Per the germline V gene, CDR1 is MNHNS and CDR2 is SASEGT. V lost 2 bases, J lost 0 bases, and 10 bases lay in between. The CDR3 loop spans 15 amino acids. The CDR3 coding sequence is TGTGCCAGCAGTGAATTTTGGGGAAACCAAGAGACCCAGTACTTC. Translated: CASSEFWGNQETQYF.